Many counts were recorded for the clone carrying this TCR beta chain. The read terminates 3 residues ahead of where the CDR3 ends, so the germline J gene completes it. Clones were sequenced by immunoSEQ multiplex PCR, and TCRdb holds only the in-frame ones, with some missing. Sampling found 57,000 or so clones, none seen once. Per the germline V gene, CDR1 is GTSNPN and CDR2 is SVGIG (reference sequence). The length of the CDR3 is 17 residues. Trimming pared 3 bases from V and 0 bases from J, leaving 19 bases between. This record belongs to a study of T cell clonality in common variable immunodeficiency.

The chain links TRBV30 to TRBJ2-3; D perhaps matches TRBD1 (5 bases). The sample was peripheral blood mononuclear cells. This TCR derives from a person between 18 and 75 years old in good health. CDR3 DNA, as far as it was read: TGTGCCTGGAGCCCAAACCTACAGGTGCTTAGCACAGATACG. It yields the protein CAWSPNLQVLSTDT. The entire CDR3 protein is CAWSPNLQVLSTDTQYF.